The entry that follows covers one T cell receptor beta chain sequence. As yet, its antigen is unknown. The record originates from a study of cytomegalovirus exposure and HLA in healthy donors. Study-wide findings and caveats: The study listed 150 to 200 cytomegalovirus-associated TCR beta chains. Presence/absence analysis assumed near-uniform sequencing depth across donors. The likely explanation for a cluster of highly shared sequence variants was sequencing artifact.

The CDR3 totals 17 residues. Germline V gene data show CDR1 as SEHNR and CDR2 as FQNEAQ (reference sequence). Between the trimmed V and J ends, which lost 5 bases and 3 bases, there was a span of 23 bases. PCR was performed using 60 Vbeta and 13 Jbeta primers. Per the authors' pipeline: About 9.9 million of the 60 million to 80 million unique TCR beta chains counted in a later analysis were shared. Produced via immunoSEQ multiplex PCR; TCRdb's table is partial and in-frame only. That table supplies the V and J calls and clone size; D and trimming were determined from the DNA. Of some 99,000 clones listed, 73% were seen once; the top ten hold approximately 8.4%.

The receptor was derived from a man aged 35 to 55 in good health and CMV-seronegative. This chain joins TRBV7-9 and TRBJ2-7, with D perhaps matching TRBD1 (6 bases). Specimen: PBMCs. The CDR3 bases are TGTGCCAGCAGCCTGAGTATGAACACAGGGAGCTACTACGAGCAGTACTTC. Residues: CASSLSMNTGSYYEQYF.